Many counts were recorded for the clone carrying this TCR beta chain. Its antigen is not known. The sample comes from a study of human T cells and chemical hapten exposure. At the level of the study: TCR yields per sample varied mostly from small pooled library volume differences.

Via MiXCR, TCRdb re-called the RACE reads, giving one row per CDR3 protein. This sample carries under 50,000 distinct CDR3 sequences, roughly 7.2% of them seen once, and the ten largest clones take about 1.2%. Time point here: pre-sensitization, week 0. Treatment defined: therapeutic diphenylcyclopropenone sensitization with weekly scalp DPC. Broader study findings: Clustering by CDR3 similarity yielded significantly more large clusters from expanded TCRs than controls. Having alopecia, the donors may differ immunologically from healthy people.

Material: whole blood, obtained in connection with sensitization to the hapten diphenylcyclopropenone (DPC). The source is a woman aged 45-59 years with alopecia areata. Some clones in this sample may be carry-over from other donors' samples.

The CDR3 region is CSAREGVLFEAFF. The CDR3 coding sequence is TGCAGTGCTAGAGAGGGGGTACTATTCGAAGCTTTCTTT. This chain uses TRBV20-1 with TRBJ1-1; D may be TRBD1 (5 bases). Per germline, CDR1 DFQATT and CDR2 SNEGSKA (reference sequence). V lost 0 bases and J lost 8, with 13 bases in between. This CDR3 region has 13 residues.